The clone carrying this TCR delta chain has more than one count but fewer than ten. This DNA's translation differs at residue 9 from TCRdb's protein, which comes from a much larger clone; a read error is likely, and the protein shown is translated from the DNA. This record comes from a study of gamma-delta chains in newborns, infants, children. Study context: Microbial exposure reportedly drives polyclonal innate γδ T cell expansion after birth.

V was clipped by 4 bases and J by 0 bases; unmatched bases: 13. The CDR3 has 17 residues. The germline V gene has CDR1 TVYSNPD and CDR2 GDNSRS (reference sequence). TCRdb called clones from the reads again using CATT. The data hold thousands of delta-chain clones, with around 1.9% observed a single time. The sequence came from a child who was a newborn, infant or young child, either healthy, febrile or measles-vaccinated (not recorded which). Sequencing was done on a sample of blood. V is TRDV3 and J is TRDJ2, with 8 bases aligning to TRDD3. The chain's CDR3 is CASCHWGLHALTAQLFF. The DNA for the CDR3 is TGTGCCTCATGCCACTGGGGGCTCCACGCTTTGACAGCACAACTCTTCTTT.